One sample yielded the 23 T cell receptor beta chains listed below, sequenced in a study of long-term antiretroviral therapy in people with HIV. Sequencing relied on immunoSEQ assay v3.0, run at survey level. Only in-frame clones appear in the TCRdb table, and some are missing; sequencing was by immunoSEQ multiplex PCR. The sample has about 43,000 clones; over 90% are singletons. Here the sequenced sample was unsorted PBMCs, taken 9 to 9.5 years after starting antiretroviral therapy. The receptors were gathered from a man in his thirties or forties with HIV.

The rearrangement links TRBV6-5 to TRBJ1-6; D uncertain. Trimming stripped 3 bases from V and 5 bases from J, with 11 bases between. The CDR3 has 15 amino acids. CDR1 and CDR2 from the germline V gene are MNHEY and SVGAGI. Here the CDR3 reads CASSYGRPNNSPLHF. In nucleotides, the CDR3 is TGTGCCAGCAGTTATGGGAGACCTAATAATTCACCCCTCCACTTT.

The rearrangement links TRBV4-1 to TRBJ1-6; 7 nucleotides agree with TRBD1. This CDR3 comprises 16 residues. V lost 2 bases, J lost 5 bases, and 6 bases stayed unmatched. Germline CDR1 MGHRA, CDR2 YSYEKL. The CDR3 DNA reads TGCGCCAGCAGCCAACTATTGGGGACAGATAATTCACCCCTCCACTTT. Translated, it gives CASSQLLGTDNSPLHF.

The chain recombines TRBV7-2 with TRBJ1-5; D call uncertain. CDR1 is SGHTA, CDR2 FQGNSA, per germline. The CDR3 loop spans 13 amino acids. Trimming shortened V by 3 bases and J by 1 base, and 4 bases separated the two germline ends. CDR3: CASSFDSNQPQHF. CDR3 DNA sequence: TGTGCCAGCAGCTTCGACAGCAATCAGCCCCAGCATTTT.

This clone was seen a few times. V usage is TRBV7-8 and J usage is TRBJ2-5; tentative D call: TRBD2 (6 bases). The CDR3 extends over 15 amino acids. Between the trimmed V and J ends, which lost 3 bases and 4 bases, there was a span of 15 bases. Germline V gene lookup returns CDR1 SGHVS and CDR2 FQNEAQ. CDR3 amino acids: CASSFGNGGAETQYF. In DNA form, the CDR3 reads TGTGCCAGCAGCTTTGGCAACGGGGGTGCAGAGACCCAGTACTTC.

This clone was detected only once. J is TRBJ2-1 and V is TRBV7-3; possible D gene TRBD1, 7 bases. Trimming pared 5 bases from V and 5 bases from J, leaving 19 bases between. Germline CDR1 and CDR2: SGHTA and FQGTGA. The CDR3 has 16 residues. The CDR3 DNA reads as TGTGCCAGCAGCCAAAGATCAGGGGGGCTCCACAATGAGCAGTTCTTC. Translating gives CASSQRSGGLHNEQFF.

CDR3 sequence (DNA): TGTGCCAGCAGCTCGGGACGCCCGAGCACAGATACGCAGTATTTT. The encoded protein is CASSSGRPSTDTQYF. The chain is built from TRBV11-3 and TRBJ2-3; D tentatively reads TRBD1 or TRBD2 (5 bases each). V lost 4 bases to trimming and J lost 0 bases, with 11 bases between them. CDR3 length: 15 amino acids. Germline V CDR1 and CDR2: SGHNT, YENEEA. The full variable domain, in which reference TRBV11-3 and TRBJ2-3 provide the parts outside the CDR3, is EAGVVQSPRYKIIEKKQPVAFWCNPISGHNTLYWYLQNLGQGPELLIRYENEEAVDDSQLPKDRFSAERLKGVDSTLKIQPAELGDSAVYLCASSSGRPSTDTQYFGPGTRLTVL.

The J gene is TRBJ1-4, the V gene TRBV6-1; D ambiguous. V was pared by 6 bases and J by 6 bases, with 14 bases between. This CDR3 region has 14 residues. The germline V gene has CDR1 MNHNS and CDR2 SASEGT. In nucleotides, the CDR3 is TGTGCCAGCAGAAAACAGCGGTGGGATGAAAAACTGTTTTTT. Its protein is CASRKQRWDEKLFF.

The chain uses TRBV6-6 and TRBJ2-3; D remains ambiguous. This CDR3 comprises 12 residues. V gave up 0 bases and J gave up 5 bases, with 3 bases separating them. Looked up from germline, CDR1 is MNHNY and CDR2 is SVGAGI (reference sequence). The CDR3 bases are TGTGCCAGCAGTTACTCCCGAGATACGCAGTATTTT. This gives the protein CASSYSRDTQYF.

This CDR3 reads CASSPPILSHPDTQYF. The CDR3 DNA sequence: TGTGCCAGCAGTCCCCCCATACTGAGCCATCCAGATACGCAGTATTTT. V is TRBV28 and J is TRBJ2-3; the D is unclear. This CDR3 has 16 residues. The germline CDR1 and CDR2 sequences are MDHEN and SYDVKM. Trimming removed 5 bases at V and 4 bases at J, with 19 bases between.

The V call is TRBV6-1, the J call TRBJ1-1, with no clear D. The CDR3 sequence is 12 residues long. Germline V gene data show CDR1 as MNHNS and CDR2 as SASEGT. V was clipped by 6 bases and J by 2 bases, with 7 bases between them. The CDR3 region has the DNA TGTGCCAGCAGAGACGGCAACACTGAAGCTTTCTTT. As protein: CASRDGNTEAFF.

The gene calls are TRBV10-3 and TRBJ1-1; D ambiguous. V lost 6 bases and J lost 8, with 10 bases in between. The CDR3 loop spans 11 amino acids. Germline V CDR1 and CDR2: ENHRY, SYGVKD. The CDR3 protein is CAIREEREAFF. Written as DNA, the CDR3 is TGTGCCATCAGGGAAGAACGGGAAGCTTTCTTT.

V and J are TRBV2 and TRBJ1-4; D ambiguous. V was clipped by 4 bases and J by 4 bases, with 13 bases between them. Germline V lookup: CDR1 SNHLY, CDR2 FYNNEI. The CDR3 is made up of 15 amino acids. The CDR3 sequence is CASSAHGGGNEKLFF. The CDR3 coding sequence is TGTGCCAGCAGTGCCCATGGCGGCGGTAATGAAAAACTGTTTTTT.

J is TRBJ1-6 and V is TRBV11-2; D is unresolved. This CDR3 has 13 amino acids. Germline lookup yields CDR1 SGHAT and CDR2 FQNNGV. V shed 1 base and J shed 6 bases, with 4 bases lying between them. In nucleotides, the CDR3 is TGTGCCAGCAGCTTAGCCCTTAATTCACCCCTCCACTTT. Translated: CASSLALNSPLHF.

The chain employs TRBV9 and TRBJ2-5, with 7 bases that match TRBD2. The CDR3 is 14 residues long. The V segment lost 0 bases and the J segment 5 bases; nucleotides outside the gene matches: 4. The germline V gene encodes CDR1 SGDLS and CDR2 YYNGEE. This CDR3 is CASSVGSGWETQYF. The CDR3 DNA is TGTGCCAGCAGCGTAGGTAGCGGGTGGGAGACCCAGTACTTC.

V usage is TRBV6-6 and J usage is TRBJ2-1, with 9 bases that match TRBD2. CDR3 length equals 14 residues. The germline gives CDR1 MNHNY, CDR2 SVGAGI (reference sequence). After removal of 2 bases from V and 8 bases from J, the junction contained 4 bases not matched to a gene. The CDR3, as DNA: TGTGCCAGCAGTTACGCGGGGGGGCCTGATGAGCAGTTCTTC. It encodes CASSYAGGPDEQFF.

The chain couples TRBV15 to TRBJ1-5, with a weak D call TRBD1 (5 bases). The V gene lost 5 bases and the J gene lost 1 base, with 24 bases spanning the gap. CDR3 length: 19 residues. The germline V gene encodes CDR1 LNHNV and CDR2 YYDKDF (reference sequence). CDR3: CATSGALRGRVESNQPQHF. The CDR3 DNA is TGTGCCACCAGCGGGGCACTACGAGGAAGGGTTGAAAGCAATCAGCCCCAGCATTTT.

The chain recombines TRBV7-2 with TRBJ1-2; D might be TRBD1 (6 bases). The germline V gene encodes CDR1 SGHTA and CDR2 FQGNSA. V lost 6 bases, J lost 0 bases, and 14 bases lay in between. The CDR3 totals 15 residues. The CDR3 nucleotides read TGTGCCAGCAGTAAACAGGGTAACCCTAACTATGGCTACACCTTC. It codes for CASSKQGNPNYGYTF.

This clone has only a few counts. The chain carries TRBV18 and TRBJ2-2; no clear D gene. Germline loops: CDR1 KGHSH, CDR2 LQKENI. V was clipped by 2 bases and J by 3 bases, with 13 bases between them. The CDR3 loop spans 16 amino acids. CDR3 region: CASSPKAVTDTGELFF. CDR3 sequence (DNA): TGTGCCAGCTCACCAAAGGCAGTTACCGACACCGGGGAGCTGTTTTTT.

V gene TRBV30 combines with J gene TRBJ1-1, with 7 positions matching TRBD1. Germline lookup yields CDR1 GTSNPN and CDR2 SVGIG (reference sequence). V was clipped by 3 bases and J by 1 base; unmatched bases: 5. The CDR3 is 14 residues long. CDR3 nucleotides: TGTGCCTGGAGAGGGCGGACAGGGAACACTGAAGCTTTCTTT. The encoded protein is CAWRGRTGNTEAFF.

V usage is TRBV27 and J usage is TRBJ2-4; D remains ambiguous. CDR1 is MNHEY, CDR2 SMNVEV, per germline (reference sequence). V was trimmed by 0 bases and J by 0 bases, leaving 9 bases between them. The CDR3 is made up of 16 amino acids. The CDR3 sequence is CASSLSAPLAKNIQYF. The CDR3 DNA reads as TGTGCCAGCAGTTTATCTGCCCCCTTAGCCAAAAACATTCAGTACTTC.

The rearrangement uses TRBV4-1 and TRBJ1-6; TRBD1 matches at 9 bases. V was pared by 4 bases and J by 6 bases, with 4 bases of the junction left unmatched. CDR1 is MGHRA, CDR2 YSYEKL, per germline. The CDR3 is 15 residues long. This CDR3 reads CASSRGQGSNSPLHF. The CDR3, as DNA: TGCGCCAGCAGCCGAGGACAGGGGAGTAATTCACCCCTCCACTTT.

The chain carries TRBV27 and TRBJ2-2, with 7 bases fitting TRBD2. Germline assignment: CDR1 MNHEY and CDR2 SMNVEV (reference sequence). The CDR3 runs to 19 residues. V dropped 8 bases and J dropped 7; count of bases not matched to a gene: 25. In DNA, the CDR3 is TGTGCCAGCGCTATTAACAATGAGCGACTAGCCGGGTCGGGCGGGGAGCTGTTTTTT. Translating gives CASAINNERLAGSGGELFF.

The V and J genes are TRBV27 and TRBJ2-7, with D possibly matching TRBD1 (6 bases). The CDR3 has 13 residues. Germline assignment: CDR1 MNHEY and CDR2 SMNVEV (reference sequence). V dropped 2 bases and J dropped 6 bases, with 11 bases sitting between them. This chain's CDR3 is CASSLNRGGEQYV. CDR3 bases: TGTGCCAGCAGTTTAAACCGAGGGGGCGAGCAGTACGTC.